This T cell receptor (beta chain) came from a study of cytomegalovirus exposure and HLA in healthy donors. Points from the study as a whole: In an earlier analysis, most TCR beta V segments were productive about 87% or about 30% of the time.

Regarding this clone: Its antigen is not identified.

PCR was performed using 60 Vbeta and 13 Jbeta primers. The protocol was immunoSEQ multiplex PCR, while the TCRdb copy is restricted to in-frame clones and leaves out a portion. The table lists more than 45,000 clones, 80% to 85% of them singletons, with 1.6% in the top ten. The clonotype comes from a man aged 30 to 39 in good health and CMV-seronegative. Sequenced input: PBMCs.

The CDR3 region is CASRLLAAGANVLTF. CDR3 nucleotide sequence: TGTGCCAGCAGACTACTCGCGGCTGGGGCCAACGTCCTGACTTTC. V is TRBV27 and J is TRBJ2-6, with unresolved D. The germline V gene has CDR1 MNHEY and CDR2 SMNVEV (reference sequence). The CDR3 extends over 15 amino acids. The V end was cut by 6 bases, the J end by 2 bases, with 11 bases between.